These 5 T cell receptor beta chains share one sample of origin, sequenced in a study of blood T cell repertoires in COVID-19. Clones were sequenced by immunoSEQ multiplex PCR, and TCRdb holds only the in-frame ones, with some missing. Here the sample spans 150,000 or so clones, approximately 80% being singletons. The specimen sequenced was peripheral blood. These receptor sequences come from a woman over 75 with active or convalescent COVID-19.

The V and J genes are TRBV15 and TRBJ1-5; 9 bases are shared with TRBD1. V gave up 5 bases and J gave up 4 bases; unmatched junction bases: 6. CDR3 length equals 15 residues. Germline V gene lookup returns CDR1 LNHNV and CDR2 YYDKDF (reference sequence). CDR3 sequence (DNA): TGTGCCACCAGCGACGGGACAGGGAGGAATCAGCCCCAGCATTTT. Translation: CATSDGTGRNQPQHF.

The V call is TRBV29-1, the J call TRBJ2-1; TRBD1 matches at 7 bases. The CDR3 length is 13 residues. The junction had 5 bases not matched to a gene; V was cut back by 7 bases and J by 2 bases. The germline V gene has CDR1 SQVTM and CDR2 ANQGSEA. This chain's CDR3 is CSAPDRTYNEQFF. The CDR3 DNA reads as TGCAGCGCTCCGGACAGGACCTACAATGAGCAGTTCTTC.

The chain has TRBV7-8 and TRBJ2-7; 8 positions agree with TRBD1. The germline V gene has CDR1 SGHVS and CDR2 FQNEAQ. The V gene end was trimmed by 5 bases and the J gene end by 4 bases; junction bases not matched to a gene: 13. The CDR3 has 16 residues. CDR3 sequence (DNA): TGTGCCAGCAGCCGAGGAGGACAGGGTTTTGGTTACGAGCAGTACTTC. Translated: CASSRGGQGFGYEQYF.

V is TRBV19 and J is TRBJ1-2, with 12 bases matching TRBD1. Germline-derived CDR1 and CDR2 are LNHDA and SQIVND (reference sequence). The J segment lost 3 bases and the V segment lost 6 bases, leaving 8 bases of the junction unmatched. This CDR3 has 16 residues. CDR3 amino acids: CASRRDGTGGYYGYTF. CDR3 bases: TGTGCCAGTAGAAGAGATGGGACAGGGGGCTACTATGGCTACACCTTC.

This chain connects TRBV6-5 to TRBJ1-4; possible D gene TRBD1, 5 bases. The CDR3 loop spans 11 amino acids. The germline V gene encodes CDR1 MNHEY and CDR2 SVGAGI. Trimming pared 6 bases from V and 8 bases from J, leaving 7 bases between. CDR3 sequence reads: CASRGQEKLFF. The DNA for the CDR3 is TGTGCCAGCAGGGGGCAGGAAAAACTGTTTTTT.